This T cell receptor (beta chain) derives from a study of T cell changes during pregnancy in multiple sclerosis. The CDR3 is 15 amino acids. Germline V gene sequence: CDR1 SGHRS, CDR2 YFSETQ. Unmatched junction bases numbered 8, after V lost 4 bases and J lost 6 bases. Using immunoSEQ multiplex PCR, the repertoire was profiled, and TCRdb retains in-frame clones only, with some absent. The sample lists just under 80,000 clones, about 94% occurring once. The receptor's source is a female donor in good health, enrolled as a control in a pregnancy study. The source material was peripheral blood, sampled in the second trimester of pregnancy. The chain links TRBV5-1 to TRBJ2-1; 9 positions agree with TRBD2. CDR3 loop: CASSPPGLASNEQFF. CDR3 bases: TGCGCCAGCAGCCCGCCGGGACTAGCAAGCAATGAGCAGTTCTTC.